A single sample gave rise to the 24 T cell receptor beta chains below, sequenced in a study of cytomegalovirus exposure and HLA in healthy donors. The PCR made use of 60 Vbeta and 13 Jbeta primers. The assay was immunoSEQ multiplex PCR, and TCRdb's table has in-frame clones only and misses some. The sample lists about 140,000 clones; 82% were seen once. Sequences were obtained from PBMCs. The receptors shown here come from a male donor in good health and CMV-seronegative.

V usage is TRBV11-2 and J usage is TRBJ2-1; D may be TRBD2 (5 bases). Trimming pared 3 bases from V and 7 bases from J, leaving 10 bases between. In germline, CDR1 is SGHAT, CDR2 FQNNGV. The CDR3 extends over 13 amino acids. This CDR3 reads CASSFGSGNEQFF. In DNA, the CDR3 is TGTGCCAGCAGCTTCGGGTCGGGAAATGAGCAGTTCTTC.

This chain links TRBV2 with TRBJ2-6; D is ambiguous. The germline V gene has CDR1 SNHLY and CDR2 FYNNEI. CDR3 length equals 12 residues. The V and J ends lost 9 bases and 3 bases respectively, with 6 bases between them. The CDR3 sequence is CASRFGANVLTF. CDR3 coding DNA: TGTGCCAGTCGGTTTGGGGCCAACGTCCTGACTTTC.

The V gene is TRBV27, the J gene TRBJ1-1, with 8 bases that match TRBD1. The V segment lost 6 bases and the J segment 5 bases; nucleotides outside the gene matches: 5. Per germline, CDR1 MNHEY and CDR2 SMNVEV (reference sequence). The CDR3 runs to 13 residues. In nucleotides, the CDR3 is TGTGCCAGCAGCCGGAACAGGGGGACTGAAGCTTTCTTT. Translated, it gives CASSRNRGTEAFF.

J is TRBJ2-3 and V is TRBV2; TRBD2 matches 8 bases. The CDR3 is 14 residues long. The ends lost 8 bases at V and 6 bases at J; junction bases unmatched: 10. Looked up from germline, CDR1 is SNHLY and CDR2 is FYNNEI. The CDR3 DNA reads as TGTGCCAGCTCGGGGGGGATCTCAAGGGATACGCAGTATTTT. This sequence encodes CASSGGISRDTQYF.

This chain connects TRBV6-1 to TRBJ1-3; D uncertain. V was pared by 3 bases and J by 1 base, with 7 bases between. The CDR3 is 14 residues long. In germline, CDR1 is MNHNS, CDR2 SASEGT. CDR3 sequence (DNA): TGTGCCAGCAGTGATTGGCAGTCTGGAAACACCATATATTTT. It codes for CASSDWQSGNTIYF.

CDR3 residues: CASSLTGGSTEAFF. For the CDR3, the DNA is TGTGCCAGCAGTCTTACAGGGGGTAGCACTGAAGCTTTCTTT. The V and J genes are TRBV27 and TRBJ1-1; 8 bases agree with TRBD1. Trimming removed 5 bases from V and 4 bases from J; junction bases left unmatched: 6. Germline CDR1 MNHEY, CDR2 SMNVEV (reference sequence). The CDR3 loop spans 14 amino acids.

The V call is TRBV25-1, the J call TRBJ2-3; D is undetermined. In germline, CDR1 is MGHDK, CDR2 SYGVNS. The CDR3 consists of 11 residues. V was trimmed by 2 bases and J by 6 bases, leaving 3 bases between them. The CDR3 sequence is CASSELDTQYF. The CDR3 DNA is TGTGCCAGCAGTGAACTGGATACGCAGTATTTT.

This clone was seen once. The chain is built from TRBV11-3 and TRBJ2-7, with TRBD2 as a possible D gene (6 bases). Germline V lookup: CDR1 SGHNT, CDR2 YENEEA. The V and J ends lost 5 bases and 4 bases respectively, with 12 bases between them. The CDR3 is 13 amino acids. CDR3 nucleotide sequence: TGTGCCAGCAGCCCCCCCGGGGGATACGAGCAGTACTTC. Amino acids: CASSPPGGYEQYF.

This clone was detected only a few times. V usage is TRBV19 and J usage is TRBJ2-5; 7 bases are a match to TRBD1. Trimming at V came to 5 bases and at J to 7 bases, leaving 7 bases not matched to a gene. The CDR3 is made up of 13 amino acids. In germline, CDR1 is LNHDA, CDR2 SQIVND (reference sequence). CDR3 sequence (DNA): TGTGCCAGTAGTTCGACAGGGAAAGTGACCCAGTACTTC. Its protein is CASSSTGKVTQYF.

The rearrangement links TRBV27 to TRBJ1-2; 7 bases match TRBD1. Germline V gene sequence: CDR1 MNHEY, CDR2 SMNVEV (reference sequence). With V trimmed by 3 bases and J by 6 bases, 4 bases remained unmatched. CDR3 length equals 13 residues. The CDR3 region is CASSFLQGHGYTF. CDR3 coding DNA: TGTGCCAGCAGTTTTCTACAGGGGCATGGCTACACCTTC.

The CDR3 bases are TGTGCCAGCAGCTTATGGGACACAAGAAGTAGCAATCAGCCCCAGCATTTT. Protein: CASSLWDTRSSNQPQHF. The J gene is TRBJ1-5, the V gene TRBV7-7; the D gene is possibly TRBD1 (6 bases). The CDR3 has 17 amino acids. Trimming cost V 2 bases and J 0 bases, with 14 bases left between them. CDR1 SSHAT and CDR2 FNYEAQ come from the germline V gene (reference sequence).

In DNA, the CDR3 is TGTGCCAGCAGGATAAGGGGGTATTTCAATGAGCAGTTCTTC. As protein: CASRIRGYFNEQFF. The chain couples TRBV6-5 to TRBJ2-1, with a possible D match to TRBD1 (6 bases). Germline V CDR1 and CDR2: MNHEY, SVGAGI. CDR3 length: 14 residues. Trimming left V 6 bases short and J 6 bases short, with 15 bases between.

The rearrangement joins TRBV30 to TRBJ2-1; 16 bases align to TRBD2. Germline CDR1 GTSNPN, CDR2 SVGIG (reference sequence). The CDR3 loop spans 18 amino acids. V dropped 3 bases and J dropped 9; count of bases not matched to a gene: 14. The CDR3 DNA sequence: TGTGCCTGGAGCCGACCGGGACTAGCGGGAGGGCCGAGGGGTGAGCAGTTCTTC. This codes for CAWSRPGLAGGPRGEQFF.

The V call is TRBV7-2, the J call TRBJ2-7; 7 bases are shared with TRBD1. The length of the CDR3 is 14 residues. Germline V gene lookup returns CDR1 SGHTA and CDR2 FQGNSA. Losses at the gene ends were 5 bases for V and 3 bases for J; bases not matched to a gene: 7. CDR3: CASSLDRVSYEQYF. The DNA of the CDR3 is TGTGCCAGCAGCCTAGACAGGGTTAGCTACGAGCAGTACTTC. The whole variable domain, remainder taken from reference TRBV7-2 and TRBJ2-7, is GAGVSQSPSNKVTEKGKDVELRCDPISGHTALYWYRQSLGQGLEFLIYFQGNSAPDKSGLPSDRFSAERTGGSVSTLTIQRTQQEDSAVYLCASSLDRVSYEQYFGPGTRLTVT.

V is TRBV30 and J is TRBJ1-1; 7 nucleotides align to TRBD1. The germline V gene has CDR1 GTSNPN and CDR2 SVGIG (reference sequence). This CDR3 comprises 13 residues. V shed 3 bases and J 5 bases; nucleotides not matched to a gene: 6. The CDR3 DNA reads TGTGCCTGGAGGAGGACAGGAGGGACTGAAGCTTTCTTT. Translating it yields CAWRRTGGTEAFF.

V and J are TRBV13 and TRBJ2-1; maybe TRBD2 (5 bases). Germline V gene lookup returns CDR1 PRHDT and CDR2 FYEKMQ (reference sequence). CDR3 size: 13 residues. Trimming shortened V by 1 base and J by 9 bases, and 10 bases separated the two germline ends. The CDR3 DNA is TGTGCCAGCAGCTTAGTCCCCCGGGGTGAGCAGTTCTTC. Encoded protein: CASSLVPRGEQFF.

This clone was seen a handful of times. The V and J genes are TRBV10-3 and TRBJ1-1; a weak D match, TRBD1 (5 bases). The V end was cut by 4 bases, the J end by 6 bases, with 15 bases between. Germline V CDR1 and CDR2: ENHRY, SYGVKD. The CDR3 spans 14 residues. The CDR3 spells CAISGGDSNSEAFF. The CDR3 DNA is TGTGCCATCAGTGGAGGAGACAGCAACTCTGAAGCTTTCTTT.

V is TRBV6-6 and J is TRBJ1-2; D not certain. From germline, CDR1 is MNHNY and CDR2 SVGAGI (reference sequence). The CDR3 contains 14 residues. Trimming removed 5 bases from V and 2 bases from J, with 12 bases in between. CDR3 sequence: CASSQRTGNYGYTF. The CDR3 coding sequence is TGTGCCAGCAGTCAAAGGACGGGGAACTATGGCTACACCTTC.

V usage is TRBV30 and J usage is TRBJ2-1, with 7 bases fitting TRBD2. Trimming at V came to 4 bases and at J to 6 bases, leaving 3 bases not matched to a gene. The CDR3 sequence is 12 residues long. Germline CDR1 is GTSNPN and CDR2 is SVGIG (reference sequence). In nucleotides, the CDR3 is TGTGCCTGGATCCCGGGAGGCAATGAGCAGTTCTTC. Protein product: CAWIPGGNEQFF. Full variable domain (missing parts from reference TRBV30 and TRBJ2-1): SQTIHQWPATLVQPVGSPLSLECTVEGTSNPNLYWYRQAAGRGLQLLFYSVGIGQISSEVPQNLSASRPQDRQFILSSKKLLLSDSGFYLCAWIPGGNEQFFGPGTRLTVL.

This clone has only a few counts. This chain joins TRBV27 and TRBJ2-7; 7 bases are a match to TRBD2. Germline V gene data show CDR1 as MNHEY and CDR2 as SMNVEV (reference sequence). CDR3 length equals 14 residues. The trim removed 5 bases at V and 3 bases at J, leaving 7 bases unmatched. DNA for the CDR3: TGTGCCAGCAGTGTACGGGAGGAGTTCTACGAGCAGTACTTC. Translated: CASSVREEFYEQYF.

The DNA for the CDR3 is TGTGCCAGCAGCCCTGGACTAGCGGGGTCGAACACCGGGGAGCTGTTTTTT. Its translation is CASSPGLAGSNTGELFF. The genes are TRBV5-6 and TRBJ2-2, with 12 positions matching TRBD2. This CDR3 is built from 17 residues. Germline CDR1 and CDR2: SGHDT and YYEEEE. The V segment lost 4 bases and the J segment 0 bases; nucleotides outside the gene matches: 4.

The chain recombines TRBV19 with TRBJ2-7; the match to TRBD2 covers 7 bases. Trimming at V came to 3 bases and at J to 2 bases, leaving 1 base not matched to a gene. Germline loops: CDR1 LNHDA, CDR2 SQIVND (reference sequence). This CDR3 region has 13 residues. Here the CDR3 reads CASSIREAYEQYF. CDR3 sequence (DNA): TGTGCCAGTAGTATCCGGGAGGCCTACGAGCAGTACTTC.

The V and J genes are TRBV27 and TRBJ1-5; perhaps TRBD1 as D (6 bases). This CDR3 spans 15 amino acids. V was shortened by 5 bases and J by 1 base, with 12 bases between the two germline ends. Germline values: CDR1 MNHEY, CDR2 SMNVEV (reference sequence). CDR3 nucleotides: TGTGCCAGCAGTCTCTCAGGGGCGAGCAATCAGCCCCAGCATTTT. This codes for CASSLSGASNQPQHF.

V is TRBV27 and J is TRBJ2-2; D ambiguous. CDR1 and CDR2 from the germline V gene are MNHEY and SMNVEV (reference sequence). The V end lost 8 bases, the J end lost 2 bases, and 3 bases lay between the germline ends. This CDR3 has 11 residues. CDR3 loop: CASRNTGELFF. In nucleotides, the CDR3 is TGTGCCAGCCGTAACACCGGGGAGCTGTTTTTT.